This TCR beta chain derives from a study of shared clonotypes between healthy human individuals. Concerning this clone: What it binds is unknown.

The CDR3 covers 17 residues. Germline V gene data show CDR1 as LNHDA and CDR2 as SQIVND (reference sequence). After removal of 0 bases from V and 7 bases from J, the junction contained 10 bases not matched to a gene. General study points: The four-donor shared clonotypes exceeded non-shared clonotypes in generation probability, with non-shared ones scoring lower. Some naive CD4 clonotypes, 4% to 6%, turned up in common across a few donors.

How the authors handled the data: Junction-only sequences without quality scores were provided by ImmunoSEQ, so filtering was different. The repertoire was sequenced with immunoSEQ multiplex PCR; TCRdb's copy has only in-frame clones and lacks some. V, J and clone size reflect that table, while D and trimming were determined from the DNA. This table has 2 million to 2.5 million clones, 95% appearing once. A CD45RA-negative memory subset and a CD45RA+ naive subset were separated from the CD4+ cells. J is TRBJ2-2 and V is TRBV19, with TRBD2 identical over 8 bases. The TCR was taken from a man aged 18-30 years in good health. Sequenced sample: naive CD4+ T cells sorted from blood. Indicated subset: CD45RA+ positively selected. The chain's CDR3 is CASSIDQSGRMNGELFF. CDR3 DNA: TGTGCCAGTAGTATAGATCAAAGCGGGAGAATGAACGGGGAGCTGTTTTTT.